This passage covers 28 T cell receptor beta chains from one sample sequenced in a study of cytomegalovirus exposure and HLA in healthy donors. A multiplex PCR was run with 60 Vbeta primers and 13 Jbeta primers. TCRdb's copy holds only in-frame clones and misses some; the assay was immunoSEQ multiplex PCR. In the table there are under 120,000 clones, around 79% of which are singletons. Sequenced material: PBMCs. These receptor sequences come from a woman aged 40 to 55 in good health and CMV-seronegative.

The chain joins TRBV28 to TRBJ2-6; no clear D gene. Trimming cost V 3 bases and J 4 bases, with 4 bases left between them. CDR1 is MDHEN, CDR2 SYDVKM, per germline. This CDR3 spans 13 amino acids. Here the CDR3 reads CASSFPGANVLTF. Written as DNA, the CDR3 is TGTGCCAGCAGTTTTCCAGGGGCCAACGTCCTGACTTTC.

CDR3 coding DNA: TGTGCCAGCAGTGAGCCGGGACTAGCGGGAGGCTACGAGCAGTACTTC. Protein sequence: CASSEPGLAGGYEQYF. The V gene is TRBV7-9, the J gene TRBJ2-7, with 15 nucleotides matching TRBD2. The CDR3 runs 16 residues. Germline assignment: CDR1 SEHNR and CDR2 FQNEAQ (reference sequence). V shed 6 bases, J shed 3 bases, and the junction held 6 bases outside the gene matches.

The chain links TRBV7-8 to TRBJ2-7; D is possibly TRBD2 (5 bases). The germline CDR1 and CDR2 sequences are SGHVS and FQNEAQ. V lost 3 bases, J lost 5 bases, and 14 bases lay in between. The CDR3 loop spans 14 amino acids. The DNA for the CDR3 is TGTGCCAGCAGCTTCTTTCTAGGGAGCCACGAGCAGTACTTC. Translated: CASSFFLGSHEQYF.

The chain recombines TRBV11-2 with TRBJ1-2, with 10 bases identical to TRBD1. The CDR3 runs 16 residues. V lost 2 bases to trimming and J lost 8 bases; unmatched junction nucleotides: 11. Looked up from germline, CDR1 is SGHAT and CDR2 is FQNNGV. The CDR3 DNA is TGTGCCAGCAGCTTAAATTGGGACAGGGGACAAGAAGGCTACACCTTC. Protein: CASSLNWDRGQEGYTF.

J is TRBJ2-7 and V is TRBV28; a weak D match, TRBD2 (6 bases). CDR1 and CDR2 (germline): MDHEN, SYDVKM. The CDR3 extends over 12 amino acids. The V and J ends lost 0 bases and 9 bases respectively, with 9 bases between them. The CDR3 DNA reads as TGTGCCAGCAGTTTATGGGCCGGGGGGCAGTACTTC. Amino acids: CASSLWAGGQYF.

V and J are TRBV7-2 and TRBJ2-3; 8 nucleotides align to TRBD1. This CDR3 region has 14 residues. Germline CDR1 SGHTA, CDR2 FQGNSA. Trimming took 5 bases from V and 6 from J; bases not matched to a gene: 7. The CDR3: CASSKDRAADTQYF. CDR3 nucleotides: TGTGCCAGCAGCAAGGACAGGGCGGCCGATACGCAGTATTTT.

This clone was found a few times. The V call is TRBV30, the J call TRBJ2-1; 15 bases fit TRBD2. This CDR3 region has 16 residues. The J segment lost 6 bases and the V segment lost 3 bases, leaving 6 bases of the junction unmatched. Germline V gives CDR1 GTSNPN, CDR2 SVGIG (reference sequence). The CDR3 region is CAWRTWTSGRVNEQFF. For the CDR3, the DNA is TGTGCCTGGAGGACCTGGACTAGCGGGAGGGTCAATGAGCAGTTCTTC.

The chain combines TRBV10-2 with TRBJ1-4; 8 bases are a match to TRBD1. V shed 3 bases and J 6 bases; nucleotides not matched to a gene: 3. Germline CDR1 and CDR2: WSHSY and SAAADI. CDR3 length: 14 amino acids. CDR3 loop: CASSDRQGHEKLFF. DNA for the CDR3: TGCGCCAGCAGTGACCGACAGGGGCATGAAAAACTGTTTTTT.

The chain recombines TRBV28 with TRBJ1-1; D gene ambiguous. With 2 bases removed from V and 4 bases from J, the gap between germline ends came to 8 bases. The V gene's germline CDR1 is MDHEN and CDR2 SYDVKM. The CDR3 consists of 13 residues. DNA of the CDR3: TGTGCCAGCAGTTTAACAGCCCTCACTGAAGCTTTCTTT. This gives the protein CASSLTALTEAFF.

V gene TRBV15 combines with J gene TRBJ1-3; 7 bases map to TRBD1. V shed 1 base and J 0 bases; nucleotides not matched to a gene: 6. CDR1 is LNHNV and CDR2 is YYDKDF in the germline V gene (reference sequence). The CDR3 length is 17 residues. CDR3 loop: CATSRGRQGRSGNTIYF. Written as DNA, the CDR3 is TGTGCCACCAGCAGAGGACGACAGGGACGCTCTGGAAACACCATATATTTT. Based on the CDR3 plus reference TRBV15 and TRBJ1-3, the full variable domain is DAMVIQNPRYQVTQFGKPVTLSCSQTLNHNVMYWYQQKSSQAPKLLFHYYDKDFNNEADTPDNFQSRRPNTSFCFLDIRSPGLGDTAMYLCATSRGRQGRSGNTIYFGEGSWLTVV.

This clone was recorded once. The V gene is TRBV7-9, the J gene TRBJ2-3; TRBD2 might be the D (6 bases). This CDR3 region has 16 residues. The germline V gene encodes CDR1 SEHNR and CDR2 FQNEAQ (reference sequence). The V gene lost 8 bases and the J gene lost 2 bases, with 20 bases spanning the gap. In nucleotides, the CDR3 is TGTGCCAGCTCATCCCCCGGGGGAGGACCCACAGATACGCAGTATTTT. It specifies CASSSPGGGPTDTQYF.

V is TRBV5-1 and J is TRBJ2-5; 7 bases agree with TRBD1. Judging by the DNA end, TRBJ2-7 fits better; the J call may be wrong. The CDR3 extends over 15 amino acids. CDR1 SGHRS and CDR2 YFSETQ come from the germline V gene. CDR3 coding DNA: TGCGCCAGCAGCTTACAGACAGGGAGCTCCTACGAGCAGTACTTC. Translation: CASSLQTGSSYEQYF.

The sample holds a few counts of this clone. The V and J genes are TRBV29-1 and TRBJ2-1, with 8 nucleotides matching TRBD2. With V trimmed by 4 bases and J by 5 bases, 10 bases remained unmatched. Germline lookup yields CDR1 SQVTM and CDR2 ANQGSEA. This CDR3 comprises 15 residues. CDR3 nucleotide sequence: TGCAGCGTTGGCCCGAGACCAGCGGGAGACAATGAGCAGTTCTTC. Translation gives CSVGPRPAGDNEQFF.

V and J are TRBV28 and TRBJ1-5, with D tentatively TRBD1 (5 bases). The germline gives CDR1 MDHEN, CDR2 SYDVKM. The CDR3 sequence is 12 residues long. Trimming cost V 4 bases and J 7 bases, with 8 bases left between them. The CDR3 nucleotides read TGTGCCAGCAGTTCGGGGGAGCAGCCCCAGCATTTT. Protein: CASSSGEQPQHF.

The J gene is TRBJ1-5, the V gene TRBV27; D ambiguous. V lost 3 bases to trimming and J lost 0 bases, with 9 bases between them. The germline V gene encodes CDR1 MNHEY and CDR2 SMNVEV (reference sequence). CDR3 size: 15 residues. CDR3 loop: CASSFSGISNQPQHF. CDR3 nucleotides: TGTGCCAGCAGTTTCAGCGGGATTAGCAATCAGCCCCAGCATTTT.

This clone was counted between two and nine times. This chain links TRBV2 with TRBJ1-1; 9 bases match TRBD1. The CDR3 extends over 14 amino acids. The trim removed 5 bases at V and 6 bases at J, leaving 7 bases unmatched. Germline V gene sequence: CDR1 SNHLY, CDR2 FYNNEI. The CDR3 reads CASSQRTGDAEAFF. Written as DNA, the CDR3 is TGTGCCAGCAGTCAAAGGACAGGGGACGCTGAAGCTTTCTTT.

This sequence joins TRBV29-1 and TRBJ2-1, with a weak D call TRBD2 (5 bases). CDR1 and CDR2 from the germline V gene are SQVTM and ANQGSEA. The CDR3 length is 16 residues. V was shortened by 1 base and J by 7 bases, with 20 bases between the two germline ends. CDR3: CSVEGGLRGRPNEQFF. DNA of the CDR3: TGCAGCGTTGAAGGCGGGCTGAGAGGGAGACCGAATGAGCAGTTCTTC.

The CDR3 DNA follows: TGTGCCAGCAGACGCTTCGGGGGGAGGTACGAGCAGTACTTC. Residues: CASRRFGGRYEQYF. The gene calls are TRBV5-4 and TRBJ2-7; 7 bases agree with TRBD2. The V segment lost 5 bases and the J segment 4 bases; nucleotides outside the gene matches: 9. From germline, CDR1 is SGHNT and CDR2 YYREEE (reference sequence). There are 14 residues in the CDR3.

CDR3 nucleotides: TGTGCCAGCAGTTACCAAGGGACAGGGACCACTGAAGCTTTCTTT. Protein sequence: CASSYQGTGTTEAFF. V and J are TRBV6-6 and TRBJ1-1; 9 bases line up with TRBD1. J was trimmed by 4 bases and V by 2 bases; bases with no gene match: 5. CDR1 is MNHNY, CDR2 SVGAGI, per germline (reference sequence). CDR3 length: 15 residues.

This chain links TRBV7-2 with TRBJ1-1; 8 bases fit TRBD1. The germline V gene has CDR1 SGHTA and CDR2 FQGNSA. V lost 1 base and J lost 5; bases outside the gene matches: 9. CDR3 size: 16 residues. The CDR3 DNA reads TGTGCCAGCAGCTTAGTCGGCGGCAGGGGGCAAACTGAAGCTTTCTTT. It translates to CASSLVGGRGQTEAFF.

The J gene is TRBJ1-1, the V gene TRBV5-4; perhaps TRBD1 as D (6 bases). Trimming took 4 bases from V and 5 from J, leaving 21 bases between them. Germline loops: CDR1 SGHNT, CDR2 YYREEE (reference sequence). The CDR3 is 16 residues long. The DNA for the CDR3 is TGTGCCAGCAGCCGCCCCGTCGGGGGGCCGGAGACTGAAGCTTTCTTT. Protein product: CASSRPVGGPETEAFF.

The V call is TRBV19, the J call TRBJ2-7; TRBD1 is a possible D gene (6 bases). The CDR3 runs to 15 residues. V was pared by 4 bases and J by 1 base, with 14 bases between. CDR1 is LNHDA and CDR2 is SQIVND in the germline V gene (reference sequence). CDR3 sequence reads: CASSTYLQGSYEQYF. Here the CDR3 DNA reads TGTGCCAGTAGTACTTATCTACAGGGTTCCTACGAGCAGTACTTC.

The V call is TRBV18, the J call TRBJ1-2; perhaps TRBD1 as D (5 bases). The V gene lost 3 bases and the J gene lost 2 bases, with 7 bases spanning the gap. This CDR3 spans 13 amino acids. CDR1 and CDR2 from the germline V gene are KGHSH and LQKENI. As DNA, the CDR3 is TGTGCCAGCTCACCGGACAAGAACTATGGCTACACCTTC. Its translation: CASSPDKNYGYTF.

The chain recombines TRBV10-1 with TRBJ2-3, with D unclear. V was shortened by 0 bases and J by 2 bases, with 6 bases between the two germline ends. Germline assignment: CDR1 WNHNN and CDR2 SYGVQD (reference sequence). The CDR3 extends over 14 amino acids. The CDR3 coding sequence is TGCGCCAGCAGTGAGTCCTACTTCACAGATACGCAGTATTTT. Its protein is CASSESYFTDTQYF.

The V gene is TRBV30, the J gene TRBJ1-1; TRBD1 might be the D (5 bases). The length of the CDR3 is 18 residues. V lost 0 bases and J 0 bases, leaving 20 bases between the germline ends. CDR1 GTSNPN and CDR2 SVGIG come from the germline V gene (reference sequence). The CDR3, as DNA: TGTGCCTGGAGTGTATGGGGCCCACGGGTAGAATTGAACACTGAAGCTTTCTTT. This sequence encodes CAWSVWGPRVELNTEAFF.

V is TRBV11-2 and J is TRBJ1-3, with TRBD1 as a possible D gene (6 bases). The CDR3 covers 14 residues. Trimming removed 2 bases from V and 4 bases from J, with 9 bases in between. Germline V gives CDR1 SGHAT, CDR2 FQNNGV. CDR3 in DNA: TGTGCCAGCAGCTTATCGACAGGCGGAAACACCATATATTTT. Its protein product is CASSLSTGGNTIYF. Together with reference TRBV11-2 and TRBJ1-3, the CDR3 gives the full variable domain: EAGVAQSPRYKIIEKRQSVAFWCNPISGHATLYWYQQILGQGPKLLIQFQNNGVVDDSQLPKDRFSAERLKGVDSTLKIQPAKLEDSAVYLCASSLSTGGNTIYFGEGSWLTVV.

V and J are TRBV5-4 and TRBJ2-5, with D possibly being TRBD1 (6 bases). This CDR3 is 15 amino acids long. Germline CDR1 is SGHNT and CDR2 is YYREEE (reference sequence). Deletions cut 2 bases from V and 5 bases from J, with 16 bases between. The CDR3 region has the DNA TGTGCCAGCAGCTTCCGACAGGACTCCGGGGAGACCCAGTACTTC. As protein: CASSFRQDSGETQYF.

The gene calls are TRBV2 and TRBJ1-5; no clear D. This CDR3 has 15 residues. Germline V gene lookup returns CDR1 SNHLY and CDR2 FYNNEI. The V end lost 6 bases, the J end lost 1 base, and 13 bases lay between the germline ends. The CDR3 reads CASRDFSGSNQPQHF. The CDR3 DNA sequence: TGTGCCAGCAGAGACTTTTCGGGGAGCAATCAGCCCCAGCATTTT. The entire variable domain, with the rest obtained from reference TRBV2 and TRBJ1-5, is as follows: EPEVTQTPSHQVTQMGQEVILRCVPISNHLYFYWYRQILGQKVEFLVSFYNNEISEKSEIFDDQFSVERPDGSNFTLKIRSTKLEDSAMYFCASRDFSGSNQPQHFGDGTRLSIL.